These T cell receptor beta chains were read from a single sample in a study of cytomegalovirus exposure and HLA in healthy donors. Method: immunoSEQ multiplex PCR; TCRdb's copy keeps in-frame clones and lacks some. The data contain around 150,000 clones, just over 70% of them seen just once; the ten biggest clones take up about 4.7%. Sequenced: PBMCs. Receptors were obtained from a man between 18 and 29 years old in good health and CMV-seropositive. The CDR3 runs from the conserved cysteine through the conserved F or W. Fields, in order: clone size, J gene, V gene, D gene, CDR3 DNA, CDR3 protein. A D gene is named only where the DNA matches it firmly. Only some rows state a clone size, as once, few, many or a class for expanded clones.

size: once; J: TRBJ1-2; V: TRBV28; D: TRBD1; DNA: TGTGCCAGCAGTTTCTCTCTCCGACAGGGCTACGGCTACACCTTC; CDR3: CASSFSLRQGYGYTF
size: NA; J: TRBJ2-5; V: TRBV6-1; D: TRBD1; DNA: TGTGCCAGCACCGGACAGGGTTCCCAAGAGACCCAGTACTTC; CDR3: CASTGQGSQETQYF
size: NA; J: TRBJ2-1; V: TRBV5-4; D: TRBD2; DNA: TGTGCCAGCAGTACGCAGCGGGGGGTCTACAATGAGCAGTTCTTC; CDR3: CASSTQRGVYNEQFF
size: few; J: TRBJ1-5; V: TRBV30; D: TRBD1; DNA: TGTGCCTGCCAGCCCGGGACAGGGTATGCTCAGCCCCAGCATTTT; CDR3: CACQPGTGYAQPQHF
size: NA; J: TRBJ1-2; V: TRBV29-1; D: TRBD1; DNA: TGCAGCGTGGCACAGGGGGAAGCGGACTATGGCTACACCTTC; CDR3: CSVAQGEADYGYTF
size: NA; J: TRBJ1-1; V: TRBV2; D: NA; DNA: TGTGCCAGCAGCTACGAGAGGTCCGCGTCGGCTTTCTTT; CDR3: CASSYERSASAFF
size: NA; J: TRBJ1-5; V: TRBV2; D: TRBD1; DNA: TGTGCCAGCAGCATGGACAGGGGGGCGTTAAATCAGCCCCAGCATTTT; CDR3: CASSMDRGALNQPQHF
size: NA; J: TRBJ2-1; V: TRBV5-1; D: TRBD2; DNA: TGCGCCAGCAGCCCGAGACTAGCGGGAGGAGGTGAGCAGTTCTTC; CDR3: CASSPRLAGGGEQFF
size: NA; J: TRBJ1-1; V: TRBV28; D: TRBD1; DNA: TGTGCCAGCAGTCGAAGACAGGGCACTGAAGCTTTCTTT; CDR3: CASSRRQGTEAFF
size: NA; J: TRBJ2-1; V: TRBV19; D: NA; DNA: TGTGCCAGTACCCGGGGACAATACAATGAGCAGTTCTTC; CDR3: CASTRGQYNEQFF
size: NA; J: TRBJ2-6; V: TRBV4-1; D: TRBD1; DNA: TGCGCCAGCAGCCAACTACTCCTCAGGGGGCCCAGGGGGGCCAACGTCCTGACTTTC; CDR3: CASSQLLLRGPRGANVLTF
size: NA; J: TRBJ1-3; V: TRBV30; D: NA; DNA: TGTGCCTGGACAGGGAACTCTGGAAACACCATATATTTT; CDR3: CAWTGNSGNTIYF
size: few; J: TRBJ2-1; V: TRBV5-8; D: NA; DNA: TGTGCCACCCCTTATTACAATGAGCAGTTCTTC; CDR3: CATPYYNEQFF
size: NA; J: TRBJ2-2; V: TRBV7-8; D: NA; DNA: TGTGCCAGCAGCCTCGCACAGGGTGATTTCGGGGAGCTGTTTTTT; CDR3: CASSLAQGDFGELFF
size: NA; J: TRBJ2-3; V: TRBV12-5; D: TRBD1; DNA: TGTGCTAGTGGTTTAACAGGGGGGCCAGATACGCAGTATTTT; CDR3: CASGLTGGPDTQYF
size: NA; J: TRBJ2-2; V: TRBV2; D: NA; DNA: TGTGCCAGCAGTGAGTCAACGGGGAACACCGGGGAGCTGTTTTTT; CDR3: CASSESTGNTGELFF
size: NA; J: TRBJ1-1; V: TRBV19; D: TRBD1; DNA: TGTGCCAGTAGTCCCTCCGACAGGGGTTATGGTGAAGCTTTCTTT; CDR3: CASSPSDRGYGEAFF
size: NA; J: TRBJ1-5; V: TRBV27; D: TRBD1; DNA: TGTGCCAGCAGTTTAACAGGACAGGGGTATCAGCCCCAGCATTTT; CDR3: CASSLTGQGYQPQHF
size: NA; J: TRBJ1-2; V: TRBV19; D: TRBD1; DNA: TGTGCCAGTACCTTCGACAGGGGGCAACACGAAGGCTACACCTTC; CDR3: CASTFDRGQHEGYTF
size: NA; J: TRBJ2-5; V: TRBV19; D: TRBD2; DNA: TGTGCCAGTAGTTCAGGACTAGCGGGAGGGCCCTCGGAGACCCAGTACTTC; CDR3: CASSSGLAGGPSETQYF
size: NA; J: TRBJ1-2; V: TRBV4-1; D: NA; DNA: TGCGCCAGCAGCCCCCCGGGGGGAGAAGTAAACTATGGCTACACCTTC; CDR3: CASSPPGGEVNYGYTF
size: NA; J: TRBJ2-5; V: TRBV30; D: TRBD1; DNA: TGTGCCTTAGGACAGGGACAAGAGACCCAGTACTTC; CDR3: CALGQGQETQYF
size: NA; J: TRBJ2-4; V: TRBV11-3; D: TRBD2; DNA: TGTGCCAGCAGTTCTCAAAGGGCTAGCGGGAGTTGGGACATTCAGTACTTC; CDR3: CASSSQRASGSWDIQYF
size: NA; J: TRBJ2-6; V: TRBV19; D: NA; DNA: TGTGCCAGTAGTCTTCAGGGGCAAAGCTCTGGGGCCAACGTCCTGACTTTC; CDR3: CASSLQGQSSGANVLTF
size: NA; J: TRBJ2-3; V: TRBV4-1; D: TRBD2; DNA: TGCGCCAGCAGCCCCCGACCCACTAGCGGGGGGTTCGGTACGCAGTATTTT; CDR3: CASSPRPTSGGFGTQYF
size: once; J: TRBJ1-2; V: TRBV6-6; D: NA; DNA: TGTGCCAGCAGTTACTCGACAGAAGCTAACTATGGCTACACCTTC; CDR3: CASSYSTEANYGYTF
size: NA; J: TRBJ2-2; V: TRBV19; D: TRBD1; DNA: TGTGCCAGCCGACAGGGGGCGTACACCGGGGAGCTGTTTTTT; CDR3: CASRQGAYTGELFF
size: NA; J: TRBJ2-2; V: TRBV7-9; D: NA; DNA: TGTGCCAGCACTTCCTTCCCCCACACGGGGGACACCGGGGAGCTGTTTTTT; CDR3: CASTSFPHTGDTGELFF
size: NA; J: TRBJ1-1; V: TRBV2; D: TRBD1; DNA: TGTGCCAGCAAGGAAGATTCGAGTCAGGGGGACACTGAAGCTTTCTTT; CDR3: CASKEDSSQGDTEAFF
size: NA; J: TRBJ2-3; V: TRBV10-3; D: TRBD2; DNA: TGTGCCATCAGGACTAGCGGGGCTAGCACAGATACGCAGTATTTT; CDR3: CAIRTSGASTDTQYF
size: NA; J: TRBJ2-1; V: TRBV5-1; D: TRBD2; DNA: TGCGCCAGCGGCGGGACTAGCGGGAGGAGTGAGCAGTTCTTC; CDR3: CASGGTSGRSEQFF
size: NA; J: TRBJ2-1; V: TRBV5-6; D: TRBD2; DNA: TGTGCCAGCTCGGGAGGGCCATGGCGGGAGCAGTTCTTC; CDR3: CASSGGPWREQFF